This T cell receptor beta chain was documented in a study of naive and memory T cell subsets. Trimming took 4 bases from V and 3 from J, leaving 10 bases between them. The CDR3 totals 14 residues. CDR1 and CDR2 (germline): SGHNT, YYREEE (reference sequence). A UMI-containing oligonucleotide was joined by 3' ligation to the TCR cDNA template. Whole-blood samples were around 2.3 ml of peripheral blood from healthy adult volunteers. General study results and limits: This RNA-based method may be sensitive to activation-related transcript changes.

The SP2 primer and nested alpha and beta constant region primers amplified ligated cDNA in four rounds. For blood and skin samples, reverse transcription used TCR alpha and beta constant primers. TCRdb analysed the 5' RACE reads with MiXCR anew, one entry per CDR3 protein. The table records 50,000 or so distinct CDR3 sequences, 7.2% of them present only once. Notes on this clonotype: Its antigen is currently unknown.

This chain links TRBV5-4 with TRBJ1-4; weak D call: TRBD1 (5 bases). This receptor was taken from a male donor in good health. This chain's CDR3 is CASSPRGPNEKLFF. The CDR3 nucleotides are TGTGCCAGCAGCCCCCGGGGCCCTAATGAAAAACTGTTTTTT.